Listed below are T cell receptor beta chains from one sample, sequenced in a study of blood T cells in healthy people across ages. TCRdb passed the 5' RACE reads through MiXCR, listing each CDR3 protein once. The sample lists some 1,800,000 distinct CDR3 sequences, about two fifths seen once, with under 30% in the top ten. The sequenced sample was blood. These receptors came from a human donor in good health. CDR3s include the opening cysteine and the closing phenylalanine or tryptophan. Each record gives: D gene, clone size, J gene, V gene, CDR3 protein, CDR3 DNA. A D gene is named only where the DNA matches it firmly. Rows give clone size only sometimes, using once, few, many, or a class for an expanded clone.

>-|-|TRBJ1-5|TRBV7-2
CASSLVASEARTQHF
TGTGCCAGCAGCTTAGTGGCCTCCGAAGCTCGGACCCAGCATTTT
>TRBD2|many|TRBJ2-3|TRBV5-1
CASSLVAGMEDTQYF
TGCGCCAGCAGCTTGGTAGCGGGGATGGAAGATACGCAGTATTTT
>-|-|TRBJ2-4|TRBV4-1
CASSQDLMQGLYF
TGCGCCAGCAGCCAAGATTTGATGCAGGGTCTGTACTTC
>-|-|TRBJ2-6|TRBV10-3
CAILPGRGHSSGANVLTF
TGTGCCATCCTCCCGGGACGGGGCCATTCCTCTGGGGCCAACGTCCTGACTTTC
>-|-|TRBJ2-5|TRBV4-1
CASSQRTGDKVGETQYF
TGCGCCAGCAGCCAAAGGACGGGGGACAAAGTAGGAGAGACCCAGTACTTC
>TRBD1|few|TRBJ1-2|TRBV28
CASRMTGAYGYTF
TGTGCCAGCAGGATGACAGGGGCCTATGGCTACACCTTC
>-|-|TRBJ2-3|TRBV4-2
CASSQGMGRGARDTQYF
TGTGCCAGCAGCCAAGGGATGGGTCGGGGGGCCCGAGATACGCAGTATTTT
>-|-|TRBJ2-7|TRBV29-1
CSVANDRFGGEQYF
TGCAGCGTAGCAAACGACAGGTTCGGTGGCGAGCAGTACTTC
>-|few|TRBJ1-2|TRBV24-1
CATSDPGRGGKGYTF
TGTGCCACCAGTGACCCTGGTAGGGGGGGCAAAGGCTACACCTTC
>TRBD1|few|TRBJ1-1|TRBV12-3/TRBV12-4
CASSLTGVGAFF
TGTGCCAGCAGCCTGACAGGGGTCGGAGCTTTCTTT
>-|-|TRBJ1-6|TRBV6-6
CASKKEAGLRYSPLHF
TGTGCCAGCAAAAAAGAGGCAGGGCTAAGATATTCACCCCTCCACTTT
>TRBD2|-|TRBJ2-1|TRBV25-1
CASSEYISGEIYNEQFF
TGTGCCAGCAGTGAATATATCAGCGGGGAGATCTACAATGAGCAGTTCTTC
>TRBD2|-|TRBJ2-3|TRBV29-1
CSVGWERGGTDTQYF
TGCAGCGTTGGATGGGAGCGGGGGGGTACAGATACGCAGTATTTT
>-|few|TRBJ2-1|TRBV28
CASSLTGKQGVMYNEQFF
TGTGCCAGCAGCCTTACTGGGAAACAGGGAGTGATGTACAATGAGCAGTTCTTC
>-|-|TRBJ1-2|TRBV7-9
CASSLDWGSYGYTF
TGTGCCAGCAGCTTAGATTGGGGCAGCTATGGCTACACCTTC